Below, 9 T cell receptor beta chains from the same sample are listed, as sequenced in a study of shared clonotypes between healthy human individuals. Using immunoSEQ multiplex PCR, the repertoire was profiled, and TCRdb retains in-frame clones only, with some absent. The table lists about 1.5 million clones, 98% of them singletons. The material sequenced was naive CD4+ T cells sorted from blood. Subset meaning: CD45RA+ positively selected. Every receptor here comes from a man aged 25 to 40 in good health.

The gene calls are TRBV5-1 and TRBJ1-3, with TRBD1 identical over 9 bases. The CDR3 extends over 16 amino acids. CDR1 is SGHRS, CDR2 YFSETQ, per germline. V lost 4 bases and J lost 7; bases outside the gene matches: 12. The CDR3 DNA sequence: TGCGCCAGCAGCAGAGTACAACAGGGGGCGGGGAACACCATATATTTT. This sequence encodes CASSRVQQGAGNTIYF. Together with reference TRBV5-1 and TRBJ1-3, the CDR3 gives the full variable domain: KAGVTQTPRYLIKTRGQQVTLSCSPISGHRSVSWYQQTPGQGLQFLFEYFSETQRNKGNFPGRFSGRQFSNSRSEMNVSTLELGDSALYLCASSRVQQGAGNTIYFGEGSWLTVV.

This clone showed up just once. The same CDR3 is also encoded by other DNA sequences in this sample. The chain combines TRBV9 with TRBJ2-2; 8 bases line up with TRBD2. CDR1 is SGDLS and CDR2 is YYNGEE in the germline V gene. The CDR3 is made up of 14 amino acids. V dropped 0 bases and J dropped 7; count of bases not matched to a gene: 2. CDR3 in amino acids: CASSVATSGGELFF. In DNA, the CDR3 is TGTGCCAGCAGCGTAGCCACTAGCGGCGGGGAGCTGTTTTTT.

This chain links TRBV6-6 with TRBJ2-1; tentatively, D is TRBD1 or TRBD2 (5 bases each). Germline CDR1 and CDR2: MNHNY and SVGAGI (reference sequence). The V gene lost 6 bases and the J gene lost 8 bases, with 5 bases spanning the gap. The CDR3 contains 10 residues. The CDR3 region is CASRGDEQFF. In DNA, the CDR3 is TGTGCCAGCAGGGGGGATGAGCAGTTCTTC.

The chain joins TRBV7-2 to TRBJ1-4, with D perhaps matching TRBD1 (5 bases). The CDR3 runs to 14 residues. From germline, CDR1 is SGHTA and CDR2 FQGNSA. V lost 3 bases and J lost 5, with 10 bases in between. The CDR3 coding sequence is TGTGCCAGCAGCTTGGGGCCAGGGAATGAAAAACTGTTTTTT. Translation: CASSLGPGNEKLFF.

This chain connects TRBV5-4 to TRBJ2-3; D may be TRBD2 (6 bases). Germline V gene sequence: CDR1 SGHNT, CDR2 YYREEE (reference sequence). V lost 5 bases and J 1 base, leaving 20 bases between the germline ends. There are 17 residues in the CDR3. The CDR3 coding sequence is TGTGCCAGCAGGCACCCCAGCGGGCATGGGGGCACAGATACGCAGTATTTT. Amino acids: CASRHPSGHGGTDTQYF.

The chain employs TRBV4-1 and TRBJ2-3; D is possibly TRBD1 or TRBD2 (5 bases each). CDR1 is MGHRA, CDR2 YSYEKL, per germline. V was trimmed by 4 bases and J by 6 bases, leaving 11 bases between them. The CDR3 contains 13 residues. CDR3 region: CASSPSEGDTQYF. The CDR3 nucleotides are TGCGCCAGCAGCCCATCCGAGGGGGATACGCAGTATTTT.

This clone was counted a few times. This chain connects TRBV11-1 to TRBJ2-2; D not resolved. The germline V gene encodes CDR1 SGHAT and CDR2 FQDESV (reference sequence). V gave up 3 bases and J gave up 6 bases, with 5 bases separating them. This CDR3 has 12 residues. CDR3 nucleotide sequence: TGTGCCAGCAGCTTTGCAGCCGGGGAGCTGTTTTTT. Its protein product is CASSFAAGELFF.

This clone was counted once. The chain links TRBV18 to TRBJ2-2, with D perhaps TRBD1 (6 bases). Looked up from germline, CDR1 is KGHSH and CDR2 is LQKENI. V was pared by 2 bases and J by 4 bases, with 17 bases between. The CDR3 length is 17 residues. As DNA, the CDR3 is TGTGCCAGCTCACCATCTTTCGTGGCAGGGGTCACCGGGGAGCTGTTTTTT. Its translation is CASSPSFVAGVTGELFF.

The V and J genes are TRBV5-1 and TRBJ2-1; D is unclear. CDR1 SGHRS and CDR2 YFSETQ come from the germline V gene. This CDR3 is 13 amino acids long. Trimming took off 4 bases at V and 8 bases at J, with 13 bases between the two ends. The CDR3 region is CASSGRLLHEQFF. As DNA, the CDR3 is TGCGCCAGCAGCGGCCGCCTGCTCCATGAGCAGTTCTTC.